This TCR beta chain was obtained from a study of cytomegalovirus exposure and HLA in healthy donors. Study-wide results and limits: Data from an earlier analysis indicated that most TCR beta V segments were productive either about 87% or about 30% of the time.

A multiplex PCR was run with 60 Vbeta primers and 13 Jbeta primers. Original analysis: Roughly 11 million of the about 80 million unique TCR beta chains counted in a later analysis were shared. The assay was immunoSEQ multiplex PCR, and TCRdb's table has in-frame clones only and misses some. V and J calls and clone size are those listed in that table; D and trimming were worked out from the DNA. The table lists approximately 98,000 clones, under 80% of them singletons. The germline V gene encodes CDR1 MNHEY and CDR2 SMNVEV (reference sequence). With 1 base clipped from V and 9 bases from J, the junction kept 3 bases outside the gene matches. This CDR3 is built from 14 residues. A word on this clone: Antigen specificity is unknown.

The genes are TRBV27 and TRBJ2-1; TRBD1 aligns across 10 bases. Sequenced material: PBMCs. This sequence was found in a male donor in good health and CMV-seronegative. CDR3 in DNA: TGTGCCAGCAGTTTATACGACAGGGGGCTTGAGCAGTTCTTC. As protein: CASSLYDRGLEQFF.